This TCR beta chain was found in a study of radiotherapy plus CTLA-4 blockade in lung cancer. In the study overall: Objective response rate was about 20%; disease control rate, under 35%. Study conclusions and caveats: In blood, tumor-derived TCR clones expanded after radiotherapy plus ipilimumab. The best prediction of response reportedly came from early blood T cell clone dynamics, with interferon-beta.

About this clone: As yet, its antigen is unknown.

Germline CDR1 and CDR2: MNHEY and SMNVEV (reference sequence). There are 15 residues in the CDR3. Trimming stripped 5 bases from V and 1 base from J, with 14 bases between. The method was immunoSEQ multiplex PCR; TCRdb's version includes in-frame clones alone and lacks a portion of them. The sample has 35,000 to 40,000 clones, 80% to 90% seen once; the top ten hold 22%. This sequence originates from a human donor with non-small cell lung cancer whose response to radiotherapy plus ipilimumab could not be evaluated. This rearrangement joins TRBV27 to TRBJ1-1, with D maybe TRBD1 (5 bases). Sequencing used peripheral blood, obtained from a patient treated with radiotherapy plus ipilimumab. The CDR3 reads CASSPIDSPNTEAFF. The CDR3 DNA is TGTGCCAGCAGTCCTATAGACAGCCCGAACACTGAAGCTTTCTTT.